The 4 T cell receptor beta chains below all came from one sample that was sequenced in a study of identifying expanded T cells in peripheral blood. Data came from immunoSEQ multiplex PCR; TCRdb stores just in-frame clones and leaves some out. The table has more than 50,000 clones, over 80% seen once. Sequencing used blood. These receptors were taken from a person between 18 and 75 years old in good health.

The CDR3 region has the DNA TGTGCCTGGAGTGACTCAGGCAATCAGCCCCAGCATTTT. This codes for CAWSDSGNQPQHF. The gene calls are TRBV30 and TRBJ1-5; no reliable D call. This CDR3 has 13 residues. The V gene's germline CDR1 is GTSNPN and CDR2 SVGIG (reference sequence). V was clipped by 1 base and J by 2 bases, with 6 bases between them.

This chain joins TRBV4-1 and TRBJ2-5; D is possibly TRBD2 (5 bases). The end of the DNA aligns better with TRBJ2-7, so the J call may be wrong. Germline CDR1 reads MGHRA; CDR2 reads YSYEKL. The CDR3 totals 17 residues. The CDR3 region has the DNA TGCGCCAGCAGCCAAGCCTGGTTTGAAAAGCCCGGGAACGAGCAGTACTTC. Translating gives CASSQAWFEKPGNEQYF.

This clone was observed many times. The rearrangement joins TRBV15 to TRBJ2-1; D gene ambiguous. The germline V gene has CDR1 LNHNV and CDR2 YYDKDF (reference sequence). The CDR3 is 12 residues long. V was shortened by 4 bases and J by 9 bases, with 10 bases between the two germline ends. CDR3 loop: CATSIGGGEQFF. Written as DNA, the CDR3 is TGTGCCACCAGCATAGGTGGCGGTGAGCAGTTCTTC.

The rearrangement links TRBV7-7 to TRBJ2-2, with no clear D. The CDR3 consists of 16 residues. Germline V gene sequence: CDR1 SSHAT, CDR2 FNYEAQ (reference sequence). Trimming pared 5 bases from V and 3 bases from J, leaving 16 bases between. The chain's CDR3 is CASSETPDIHTGELFF. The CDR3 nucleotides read TGTGCCAGCAGCGAGACGCCTGATATCCACACCGGGGAGCTGTTTTTT.